This record concerns one T cell receptor (beta chain) sequence. PCR was performed using 60 Vbeta and 13 Jbeta primers. Assay used: immunoSEQ multiplex PCR; TCRdb lists only in-frame clones, some missing. This table has about 150,000 clones, 65% to 80% appearing once. This sample stems from a study of cytomegalovirus exposure and HLA in healthy donors. The CDR3 covers 13 residues. V shed 6 bases, J shed 9 bases, and the junction held 3 bases outside the gene matches. Germline assignment: CDR1 SGHTA and CDR2 FQGTGA. The chain couples TRBV7-3 to TRBJ2-2; 11 nucleotides line up with TRBD2. The TCR was taken from a woman aged 45-65 years in good health and CMV-seropositive. Material: PBMCs. CDR3: CASSSGRERELFF. CDR3 bases: TGTGCCAGCAGTAGCGGGAGGGAGCGGGAGCTGTTTTTT.